This is a list of T cell receptor beta chains from one sample in a study of beta chain features in type 1 diabetes. Profiled with immunoSEQ multiplex PCR; TCRdb holds only in-frame clones, not every one. The sample shows over 100,000 clones, roughly 15% of them seen only once. The sample comprised central memory CD4+ T cells from blood. The receptor set was obtained from a young man with type 1 diabetes. The CDR3 runs from the conserved cysteine through the conserved F or W. D genes are given only for firm matches. Rows may omit the clone size; those that give it use once, few, many or a size class.

D: TRBD1; J: TRBJ2-4; V: TRBV29-1; size: -; CDR3: CSVPTDRVQYF; DNA: TGCAGCGTCCCGACCGACAGGGTTCAGTACTTC
D: -; J: TRBJ2-2; V: TRBV5-1; size: few; CDR3: CASSLDSQAGELFF; DNA: TGCGCCAGCAGCTTGGATTCGCAGGCCGGGGAGCTGTTTTTT
D: -; J: TRBJ2-7; V: TRBV28; size: few; CDR3: CASSLVQGTTYEQYF; DNA: TGTGCCAGCAGTTTAGTCCAGGGGACCACCTACGAGCAGTACTTC
D: -; J: TRBJ2-6; V: TRBV4-3; size: few; CDR3: CASSQDGGLRLSGANVLTF; DNA: TGCGCCAGCAGCCAAGATGGGGGCCTCCGGCTCTCTGGGGCCAACGTCCTGACTTTC
D: -; J: TRBJ2-7; V: TRBV30; size: few; CDR3: CAWSVQAGTYEQYF; DNA: TGTGCCTGGAGTGTACAGGCAGGAACCTACGAGCAGTACTTC
D: -; J: TRBJ2-3; V: TRBV9; size: few; CDR3: CASSPNSWGTDTQYF; DNA: TGTGCCAGCAGCCCCAACTCCTGGGGGACAGATACGCAGTATTTT
D: -; J: TRBJ1-4; V: TRBV27; size: -; CDR3: CASSPGSFSEKLFF; DNA: TGTGCCAGCAGCCCAGGGTCTTTTAGTGAAAAACTGTTTTTT
D: -; J: TRBJ2-1; V: TRBV29-1; size: -; CDR3: CSVETGSSYNEQFF; DNA: TGCAGCGTTGAAACGGGGAGCTCCTACAATGAGCAGTTCTTC
D: -; J: TRBJ1-2; V: TRBV29-1; size: -; CDR3: CSAQQGNYGYTF; DNA: TGCAGCGCACAACAGGGAAACTATGGCTACACCTTC
D: -; J: TRBJ2-5; V: TRBV7-9; size: few; CDR3: CASSLPRQQYQETQYF; DNA: TGTGCCAGCAGCCTCCCGCGGCAGCAGTACCAAGAGACCCAGTACTTC
D: -; J: TRBJ2-1; V: TRBV11-2; size: many; CDR3: CASSSLDRGKAYNEQFF; DNA: TGTGCCAGCAGCTCCTTGGACAGAGGAAAAGCCTACAATGAGCAGTTCTTC
D: TRBD1; J: TRBJ2-3; V: TRBV19; size: -; CDR3: CASSIRDRGTDTQYF; DNA: TGTGCCAGTAGTATCAGGGACAGGGGCACAGATACGCAGTATTTT
D: -; J: TRBJ1-2; V: TRBV18; size: -; CDR3: CASSPPGQGMSLRF; DNA: TGTGCCAGCTCACCACCGGGCCAGGGGATGTCCCTCCGCTTC
D: TRBD2; J: TRBJ2-7; V: TRBV5-1; size: few; CDR3: CASSFAPRAGGQNEQYF; DNA: TGCGCCAGCAGCTTTGCCCCACGAGCGGGGGGGCAGAACGAGCAGTACTTC
D: -; J: TRBJ2-5; V: TRBV9; size: few; CDR3: CASSVFDQETQYF; DNA: TGTGCCAGCAGCGTATTTGACCAAGAGACCCAGTACTTC
D: -; J: TRBJ2-2; V: TRBV9; size: few; CDR3: CASREGSNTGELFF; DNA: TGTGCCAGCAGGGAGGGTTCGAACACCGGGGAGCTGTTTTTT
D: -; J: TRBJ2-1; V: TRBV7-6; size: few; CDR3: CASSLLGRNNEQFF; DNA: TGTGCCAGCAGCTTACTCGGCCGCAACAATGAGCAGTTCTTC